The rows below give T cell receptor beta chains drawn from one sample of a study of CD8+CD57+ T cells in acquired aplastic anemia. TCRdb re-derived calls from the reads in MiXCR, one entry per CDR3 protein. The sample includes 200,000 to 250,000 distinct CDR3 sequences, about 62% of them seen just once. Source material: sorted CD4+, CD8+, or CD8+CD57+ T cells (not recorded which) from PBMCs. The receptors stem from a human donor with aplastic anemia. CDR3s include the opening cysteine and the closing phenylalanine or tryptophan. Each record gives: D gene, V gene, clone size, J gene, CDR3 DNA, CDR3 protein. A D gene is named only where the DNA matches it firmly. Size values are once, few and many counts, or a class for expanded clones, and some rows have none.

d_gene: NA
v_gene: TRBV7-9
abundance: NA
j_gene: TRBJ1-5
CDR3nt: TGTGCCAGCAGCGGGGGGAGCAATCAGCCCCAGCATTTT
CDR3aa: CASSGGSNQPQHF

d_gene: NA
v_gene: TRBV7-8
abundance: NA
j_gene: TRBJ1-5
CDR3nt: TGTGCCAGCAGCTTTGGGGGCGGGGATCAGCCCCAGCATTTT
CDR3aa: CASSFGGGDQPQHF

d_gene: NA
v_gene: TRBV19
abundance: NA
j_gene: TRBJ1-2
CDR3nt: TGTGCCAGTAGTATCCCCCCTGGCCGGGAGGGCTACACCTTC
CDR3aa: CASSIPPGREGYTF

d_gene: NA
v_gene: TRBV12-3/TRBV12-4
abundance: NA
j_gene: TRBJ2-1
CDR3nt: TGTGCCAGCAGTCTGGGGTGGTCCTACAATGAGCAGTTCTTC
CDR3aa: CASSLGWSYNEQFF

d_gene: NA
v_gene: TRBV2
abundance: NA
j_gene: TRBJ2-7
CDR3nt: TGTGCCAGCAGATTCCCGCGAGGCGGGGCGCCCTACGAGCAGTACTTC
CDR3aa: CASRFPRGGAPYEQYF

d_gene: NA
v_gene: TRBV2
abundance: NA
j_gene: TRBJ1-1
CDR3nt: TGTGCCAGCAGTTCCATGAACACTGAAGCTTTCTTT
CDR3aa: CASSSMNTEAFF

d_gene: NA
v_gene: TRBV4-3
abundance: NA
j_gene: TRBJ2-7
CDR3nt: TGCGCCAGCAGCCAAGATCGGAGGGCACACGAGCAGTACTTC
CDR3aa: CASSQDRRAHEQYF

d_gene: NA
v_gene: TRBV5-1
abundance: NA
j_gene: TRBJ1-5
CDR3nt: TGCGCCAGCAGCTTGGCCATGGGCGGTCAGCCCCAGCATTTT
CDR3aa: CASSLAMGGQPQHF

d_gene: TRBD1
v_gene: TRBV10-1
abundance: NA
j_gene: TRBJ2-1
CDR3nt: TGCGCCAGCAGATCCGGGACAGGGGCCTACAATGAGCAGTTCTTC
CDR3aa: CASRSGTGAYNEQFF

d_gene: TRBD2
v_gene: TRBV5-1
abundance: NA
j_gene: TRBJ2-3
CDR3nt: TGCGCCAGCAGCCCACTTAGCGGGGGCCCTAGCACAGATACGCAGTATTTT
CDR3aa: CASSPLSGGPSTDTQYF

d_gene: NA
v_gene: TRBV7-9
abundance: NA
j_gene: TRBJ1-1
CDR3nt: TGTGCCAGCAGCTTCGGTCGGCCGAACACTGAAGCTTTCTTT
CDR3aa: CASSFGRPNTEAFF

d_gene: NA
v_gene: TRBV10-1
abundance: NA
j_gene: TRBJ2-1
CDR3nt: TGCGCCAGCAGTGGGGGATCGGGCTCCTACAATGAGCAGTTCTTC
CDR3aa: CASSGGSGSYNEQFF

d_gene: NA
v_gene: TRBV7-2
abundance: NA
j_gene: TRBJ1-1
CDR3nt: TGTGCCAGCAGCTTATTGGGGCGGTCGGGCACTGAAGCTTTCTTT
CDR3aa: CASSLLGRSGTEAFF

d_gene: NA
v_gene: TRBV2
abundance: NA
j_gene: TRBJ2-7
CDR3nt: TGTGCCAGCAGTGAGGGGGGTGCAGCCCTCGAGCAGTACTTC
CDR3aa: CASSEGGAALEQYF

d_gene: TRBD1
v_gene: TRBV2
abundance: once
j_gene: TRBJ2-2
CDR3nt: TGTGCCAGCAGCGGCCGATACGGACAGGGGGACACCGGGGAGCTGTTTTTT
CDR3aa: CASSGRYGQGDTGELFF

d_gene: NA
v_gene: TRBV9
abundance: NA
j_gene: TRBJ1-2
CDR3nt: TGTGCCAGCAGCCCCTCGGGGGGTAACTATGGCTACACCTTC
CDR3aa: CASSPSGGNYGYTF

d_gene: TRBD2
v_gene: TRBV10-3
abundance: NA
j_gene: TRBJ2-5
CDR3nt: TGTGCCATCAGTGTCATAGGGGACGTAGCGGGGATGGAGACCCAGTACTTC
CDR3aa: CAISVIGDVAGMETQYF

d_gene: TRBD1
v_gene: TRBV19
abundance: many
j_gene: TRBJ2-3
CDR3nt: TGTGCCAGTAGTACCTGGACAGGTCGCACAGATACGCAGTATTTT
CDR3aa: CASSTWTGRTDTQYF

d_gene: NA
v_gene: TRBV15
abundance: NA
j_gene: TRBJ2-1
CDR3nt: TGTGCCGCCAGCAGCTTGGCCGCCCAGGGAGTCCCAAATGAGCAGTTCTTC
CDR3aa: CAASSLAAQGVPNEQFF

d_gene: NA
v_gene: TRBV27
abundance: many
j_gene: TRBJ2-7
CDR3nt: TGTGCCAGCAGTTTGTGGGGGCAGGACGAGCAGTACTTC
CDR3aa: CASSLWGQDEQYF

d_gene: NA
v_gene: TRBV15
abundance: NA
j_gene: TRBJ2-7
CDR3nt: TGTGCCACCAGCAGAGAGGGTAGGGGCGTCGACGAGCAGTACTTC
CDR3aa: CATSREGRGVDEQYF

d_gene: NA
v_gene: TRBV19
abundance: NA
j_gene: TRBJ1-2
CDR3nt: TGTGCCAGTACCTTTAACTATGGCTACACCTTC
CDR3aa: CASTFNYGYTF